The 9 T cell receptor beta chains below come from one sample, sequenced in a study of cytomegalovirus exposure and HLA in healthy donors. Profiled with immunoSEQ multiplex PCR; TCRdb holds only in-frame clones, not every one. The sample shows roughly 120,000 clones, approximately 88% of them seen only once. Source material: PBMCs. The receptors here all came from a woman between 18 and 29 years old in good health and CMV-seropositive.

The chain links TRBV5-1 to TRBJ2-1; the D gene is possibly TRBD2 (5 bases). Germline loops: CDR1 SGHRS, CDR2 YFSETQ. This CDR3 contains 14 residues. The ends were cut back, 3 bases at V and 14 bases at J, with 21 bases in the middle. The CDR3 DNA reads as TGCGCCAGCAGCTCCCCCGGACTTTCCCGTAAGGAGTTCTTC. Its protein is CASSSPGLSRKEFF.

The CDR3 DNA is TGTGCCAGCAGCTTAGCCATGCAGGGGGGCAATGAGCAGTTCTTC. Translating it yields CASSLAMQGGNEQFF. The chain recombines TRBV7-9 with TRBJ2-1; D perhaps matches TRBD1 (7 bases). The germline V and J ends were trimmed by 0 bases and 6 bases, with 12 bases remaining between them. The CDR3 has 15 residues. In germline, CDR1 is SEHNR, CDR2 FQNEAQ (reference sequence).

This chain uses TRBV5-1 with TRBJ2-7; unclear D gene. The CDR3 has 14 residues. Trimming left V 0 bases short and J 0 bases short, with 7 bases between. Germline loops: CDR1 SGHRS, CDR2 YFSETQ. The CDR3 coding sequence is TGCGCCAGCAGCTTGGGACGGAGCTCCTACGAGCAGTACTTC. Protein: CASSLGRSSYEQYF.

The V gene is TRBV11-2, the J gene TRBJ1-3; D remains unclear. Germline CDR1 SGHAT, CDR2 FQNNGV. The CDR3 sequence is 14 residues long. V shed 5 bases and J shed 1 base, with 9 bases lying between them. The CDR3 is CASSDRRSGNTIYF. Here the CDR3 DNA reads TGTGCCAGCAGCGATAGGAGGTCTGGAAACACCATATATTTT.

This clone was seen just once. This chain uses TRBV6-4 with TRBJ2-1; TRBD2 agrees at 9 bases. The V segment lost 0 bases and the J segment 6 bases; nucleotides outside the gene matches: 6. CDR1 and CDR2 (germline): MRHNA, SNTAGT. This CDR3 has 16 residues. The CDR3 DNA reads as TGTGCCAGCAGTGACTCGTTTACTAGCGGGCTCAATGAGCAGTTCTTC. Its translation: CASSDSFTSGLNEQFF.

The CDR3 DNA sequence: TGTGCCAGCAGCCTGACATCGGGGGGTGGCTACACCTTC. It is translated as CASSLTSGGGYTF. This chain joins TRBV7-3 and TRBJ1-2; D might be TRBD1 (5 bases). The CDR3 contains 13 residues. Germline V lookup: CDR1 SGHTA, CDR2 FQGTGA. V lost 5 bases and J lost 7, with 14 bases in between.

This clone was seen once. J is TRBJ1-1 and V is TRBV6-6; maybe TRBD1 (6 bases). The germline gives CDR1 MNHNY, CDR2 SVGAGI (reference sequence). V was shortened by 6 bases and J by 5 bases, with 16 bases between the two germline ends. This CDR3 has 14 amino acids. DNA of the CDR3: TGTGCCAGCAGCATAAGGGGGGGGTGGACTGAAGCTTTCTTT. Its protein is CASSIRGGWTEAFF.

This chain connects TRBV5-1 to TRBJ2-5; 11 nucleotides align to TRBD2. Trimming took 3 bases from V and 7 from J; bases not matched to a gene: 8. From germline, CDR1 is SGHRS and CDR2 YFSETQ. This CDR3 contains 15 residues. Here the CDR3 reads CASSSLAGGGGTQYF. The DNA of the CDR3 is TGCGCCAGCAGCTCGCTAGCGGGAGGCGGTGGGACCCAGTACTTC.

This chain uses TRBV6-1 with TRBJ2-7, with TRBD1 matching 10 bases. Per the germline V gene, CDR1 is MNHNS and CDR2 is SASEGT. This CDR3 has 15 amino acids. The V and J ends lost 9 bases and 1 base, in that order; junction bases with no gene match: 9. CDR3 nucleotides: TGTGCCAGTCAGACAGGGGGCTCTCGGTCCTACGAGCAGTACTTC. Encoded protein: CASQTGGSRSYEQYF.